Listed here is a single T cell receptor beta chain. The clone's antigen remains unknown. Per-nucleotide qualities are absent, and no much larger clonotype sits a single base away. This sample is drawn from a study of EBV T-cell therapy then PD-1 blockade in nasopharyngeal carcinoma (dated by TCRdb to about 2021). The trim is 1 base for V and 1 base for J, with a gap of 11 bases between the germline ends. As encoded in the germline V gene (reference sequence), CDR1 is SEHNR while CDR2 is FQNEAQ. The CDR3 spans 17 residues, from the cysteine through the phenylalanine. Only the CDR3 region is kept as DNA, spanning 51 bases read in frame from base 1. This sample's treatment or condition label indicates: AdE1-LMPpoly-expanded autologous EBV-specific T-cell therapy followed by anti-PD-1 nivolumab. Genomic DNA was extracted from sorted cells using the Qiagen DNeasy Kit. TCR beta chain deep sequencing was performed on the immunoSEQ platform. As for the original processing: The immunoSEQ Analyzer software was used to analyze the repertoire data. Drawn from immuneACCESS, this table holds only the in-frame rearrangements with V and J called that TCRdb kept. Clones are partly lost; checked studies trace under half to an unresolved V gene and leave the rest unexplained. For V, J and clone size, that table is used; D and trimming come from the DNA. The sample table holds 15,000 to 20,000 clones, of which roughly 83% were seen once. The top ten clones comprise under 30% of the sample.

This specimen was CD8+ T cells from blood, taken at day 0 from a patient whose treatment included autologous EBV-specific T cells and nivolumab. The TCR originated in a man aged 40-49 years with nasopharyngeal carcinoma. Recombination joined TRBV7-9 with TRBJ2-6; 5 matching bases give a weak D call of TRBD1. In nucleotides, the sequence is TGTGCCAGCAGCTTAGTCAGGGCAGGGTCTGGGGCCAACGTCCTGACTTTC. Its product reads: CASSLVRAGSGANVLTF.